This entry lists 14 T cell receptor beta chains sequenced from one sample in a study of metastatic and nonmetastatic thyroid tumors (dated by TCRdb to about 2020). None of the patients had been given any treatment before thyroid surgery. The library was built by means of PCR. The instrument was an Illumina HiSeq 4000. TCRdb trimmed the raw reads at Q25, called clones with MiXCR and kept productive beta chains. Recorded for this sample are over 15,000 clones; around 17% of them occurred a single time. The ten top clones hold about a fifth of the sample. Sequencing was carried out using blood. These receptors were collected from a male donor with papillary thyroid cancer or a benign thyroid nodule (not recorded which). Some clones in this sample may be carry-over from other donors' samples.

V and J are TRBV11-3 and TRBJ2-2; 8 bases match TRBD2. CDR3 length equals 16 residues. J was trimmed by 8 bases and V by 7 bases; bases with no gene match: 15. Germline V gene lookup returns CDR1 SGHNT and CDR2 YENEEA. This chain's CDR3 is CASTKGPGRALGELFF. In nucleotides, the CDR3 is TGTGCCAGCACCAAAGGACCCGGGAGGGCGTTAGGGGAGCTGTTTTTT.

This clone came up many times. The chain couples TRBV18 to TRBJ1-3; 9 nucleotides line up with TRBD1. The J segment lost 2 bases and the V segment lost 4 bases, leaving 3 bases of the junction unmatched. CDR3 length: 15 residues. CDR1 and CDR2 (germline): KGHSH, LQKENI. The CDR3 here is CASSQQGAPGNTIYF. CDR3 in DNA: TGTGCCAGCTCACAACAGGGGGCACCTGGAAACACCATATATTTT.

This clone was counted only a few times. The CDR3 DNA sequence: TGTGCCAGCAGTCCCGGGCCGAACAATGAGCAGTTCTTC. The encoded protein is CASSPGPNNEQFF. This chain links TRBV6-1 with TRBJ2-1; no reliable D call. Germline V lookup: CDR1 MNHNS, CDR2 SASEGT. The CDR3 totals 13 residues. Deletions cut 5 bases from V and 5 bases from J, with 10 bases between.

This clone was counted at least ten times. V usage is TRBV28 and J usage is TRBJ2-7; D gene ambiguous. The germline V gene has CDR1 MDHEN and CDR2 SYDVKM. The CDR3 covers 12 residues. V gave up 2 bases and J gave up 3 bases, with 5 bases separating them. CDR3 DNA: TGTGCCAGCAGTTTACTCCTCTACGAGCAGTACTTC. Translation gives CASSLLLYEQYF.

This chain links TRBV6-1 with TRBJ2-7, with 9 bases identical to TRBD2. Trimming removed 7 bases from V and 7 bases from J; junction bases left unmatched: 11. Germline V lookup: CDR1 MNHNS, CDR2 SASEGT. The CDR3 covers 14 residues. Here the CDR3 DNA reads TGTGCCAGCATTGCTAGCGGGAATTGGGGGGAGCAGTACTTC. Encoded protein: CASIASGNWGEQYF.

This clone has at least ten counts. This rearrangement joins TRBV20-1 to TRBJ2-7; a weak D match, TRBD1 (6 bases). V was shortened by 2 bases and J by 6 bases, with 14 bases between the two germline ends. The CDR3 is 13 residues long. Looked up from germline, CDR1 is DFQATT and CDR2 is SNEGSKA (reference sequence). The CDR3 DNA sequence: TGCAGTGCTAGAAATCCAGGGGCTCGCGAGCAGTACTTC. Its protein product is CSARNPGAREQYF.

This clone was counted ten times or more. The chain couples TRBV10-3 to TRBJ2-6, with no clear D. Germline loops: CDR1 ENHRY, CDR2 SYGVKD. V lost 4 bases to trimming and J lost 1 base, with 5 bases between them. The CDR3 sequence is 14 residues long. CDR3 sequence (DNA): TGTGCCATCAGTGTGGAGTCTGGGGCCAACGTCCTGACTTTC. Encoded protein: CAISVESGANVLTF.

This clone showed up many times. The CDR3 spells CASGLVAHLSEQYF. The CDR3 nucleotides are TGTGCTAGTGGTTTGGTAGCACATCTATCCGAGCAGTACTTC. The rearrangement uses TRBV12-5 and TRBJ2-7; the D is unclear. CDR3 length equals 14 residues. The V end lost 0 bases, the J end lost 6 bases, and 12 bases lay between the germline ends. Germline V lookup: CDR1 LGHNT, CDR2 FRNRAP.

The sample holds a few counts of this clone. At one of its ends the junction is not consistent with the germline gene, which may arise from a read error. Within the sample, other DNA sequences also encode this same CDR3. This chain connects TRBV28 to TRBJ1-4, with D possibly being TRBD1 (5 bases). CDR3 length: 15 amino acids. CDR1 is MDHEN and CDR2 is SYDVKM in the germline V gene. The CDR3 loop reads CASSLSGTLARKLFF. The CDR3 nucleotides read TGTGCCAGCAGTTTATCGGGGACGCTGGCTCGGAAACTTTTTTTT.

The genes are TRBV19 and TRBJ2-7; 7 bases fit TRBD1. Germline V gene data show CDR1 as LNHDA and CDR2 as SQIVND (reference sequence). The CDR3 consists of 14 residues. Trimming at V came to 5 bases and at J to 1 base, leaving 5 bases not matched to a gene. The CDR3 DNA reads TGTGCCAGTAGTGGTGGACAGGTTTCCTACGAGCAGTACTTC. This translates into CASSGGQVSYEQYF.

This clone was found many times. The chain is built from TRBV2 and TRBJ1-3, with D hard to call. V lost 4 bases and J lost 3, with 7 bases in between. The germline CDR1 and CDR2 sequences are SNHLY and FYNNEI. The CDR3 length is 13 residues. CDR3: CASSADLGNTIYF. The CDR3 nucleotides read TGTGCCAGCAGTGCAGATCTTGGAAACACCATATATTTT.

There are many counts of this clone. CDR3 sequence (DNA): TGTGCCACCAGTGACCCAGACAGAGCACAAAGCACAGATACGCAGTATTTT. As protein: CATSDPDRAQSTDTQYF. The chain links TRBV24-1 to TRBJ2-3; D perhaps matches TRBD1 (5 bases). Germline lookup yields CDR1 KGHDR and CDR2 SFDVKD. Trimming removed 4 bases at V and 0 bases at J, with 16 bases between. The CDR3 consists of 17 residues.

This clone appeared many times. This chain uses TRBV6-1 with TRBJ1-4; possibly TRBD1 for D (6 bases). V lost 3 bases and J lost 8, with 13 bases in between. CDR1 MNHNS and CDR2 SASEGT come from the germline V gene. The CDR3 extends over 14 amino acids. In DNA form, the CDR3 reads TGTGCCAGCAGTGATCCGGGGGCTTGGGAAAAACTGTTTTTT. It translates to CASSDPGAWEKLFF.

This clone occurred many times. The rearrangement links TRBV5-1 to TRBJ2-5, with D possibly being TRBD2 (6 bases). The germline gives CDR1 SGHRS, CDR2 YFSETQ. The CDR3 extends over 15 amino acids. V gave up 0 bases and J gave up 8 bases, with 17 bases separating them. The DNA of the CDR3 is TGCGCCAGCAGCTTGGGGGAGGTTACCAAGAGAACCCAGTACTTC. Translated: CASSLGEVTKRTQYF.